Listed below are T cell receptor beta chains from one sample, sequenced in a study of blood T cells in healthy people across ages. TCRdb used MiXCR to reprocess the 5' RACE reads, holding one entry per CDR3 protein. The sample has approximately 810,000 distinct CDR3 sequences; more than 25% are singletons. The sequenced material came from blood. Receptor source: a woman older than 75 in good health. CDR3s include the opening cysteine and the closing phenylalanine or tryptophan. Each record gives: clone size, J gene, V gene, D gene, CDR3 DNA, CDR3 protein. The D gene is left open where the match is weak. Clone size is stated in some rows and not others, as once, few, many or a class when expanded.

>-|TRBJ2-1|TRBV9|-
TGTGCCAGCAGCGGTTTGAGAGCCCAAGGGTTGAATGAGCAGTTCTTC
CASSGLRAQGLNEQFF
>many|TRBJ1-2|TRBV29-1|-
TGCAGCGTTGCGTTTGGGAGTGGCTACACCTTC
CSVAFGSGYTF
>many|TRBJ2-7|TRBV2|-
TGTGCCAGCAGGCAGGACGGTTACGAGCAGTACTTC
CASRQDGYEQYF
>-|TRBJ1-6|TRBV12-3/TRBV12-4|TRBD1
TGTGCCAGCAGTCCGGGACAGTGGACGGGTTCACCCCTCCACTTT
CASSPGQWTGSPLHF
>-|TRBJ1-1|TRBV27|-
TGTGCCAGCAGGACCCTCCTCAGGGAGACTGAAGCTTTCTTT
CASRTLLRETEAFF
>few|TRBJ2-7|TRBV11-3|-
TGTGCCAGCAGCTTATGGGGTGATCTTGCGAGGTGCTACGAGCAGTACTTC
CASSLWGDLARCYEQYF
>many|TRBJ2-7|TRBV7-2|-
TGTGCCAGCAGCGGGGGGGGCCATAGCGAGCAGTACTTC
CASSGGGHSEQYF
>-|TRBJ1-4|TRBV11-2|-
TGTGCCAGCAGCACGTCGGGTAATGAAAAACTGTTTTTT
CASSTSGNEKLFF
>many|TRBJ2-1|TRBV6-5|TRBD2
TGTGCCAGCAGAGAAGGACTAGCGGCAGGAGAGCAGTTCTTC
CASREGLAAGEQFF
>many|TRBJ2-5|TRBV20-1|-
TGCAGTGCGGAACCAGGGGGGGAGACCCAGTACTTC
CSAEPGGETQYF
>-|TRBJ1-2|TRBV9|-
TGTGCCGGCAGCGTAGAGCCGGGGCCCTATGGCTACACCTTC
CAGSVEPGPYGYTF
>-|TRBJ2-3|TRBV14|TRBD1
TGTGCCAGCAGCCAAGGAGGGGGCCGTATCACAGATACGCAGTATTTT
CASSQGGGRITDTQYF
>-|TRBJ2-1|TRBV7-9|-
TGTGCCAGCAGCTTAGTTCGGGGGGCGCTCAATGAGCAGTTCTTC
CASSLVRGALNEQFF
>many|TRBJ2-5|TRBV15|TRBD2
TGTGCCACCAGCAGGGACCGTTTGGGGGGGCAAGAGACCCAGTACTTC
CATSRDRLGGQETQYF
>-|TRBJ1-2|TRBV23-1|-
TGCGCCAGCAGTCAAGGTCCGGGGAACTATGGCTACACCTTC
CASSQGPGNYGYTF
>many|TRBJ2-7|TRBV7-2|TRBD2
TGTGCCAGCAGCTTAGTCCCGGGAGGGAACGAGCAGTACTTC
CASSLVPGGNEQYF
>many|TRBJ2-3|TRBV2|TRBD2
TGTGCCAGCAGTTCCGGACTAGCGGGGGGAAGTACGCAGTATTTT
CASSSGLAGGSTQYF
>-|TRBJ1-2|TRBV6-2/TRBV6-3|TRBD1
TGTGCCAGCTCCAAAAGTGGGGGACAGGTGAACACCTTC
CASSKSGGQVNTF
>-|TRBJ1-2|TRBV7-9|-
TGTGCCGGCAGCTTAAAACAGGGTGTAGGCTATGGCTACACCTTC
CAGSLKQGVGYGYTF
>many|TRBJ2-6|TRBV24-1|-
TGTGCCACCAGTGGCTCCTCTGGGGCCAACGTCCTGACTTTC
CATSGSSGANVLTF
>many|TRBJ2-7|TRBV7-2|TRBD2
TGTGCCAGCAGCCGCGCCTCGCGGCGGGGGGCCCCTTACGAGCAGTACTTC
CASSRASRRGAPYEQYF
>many|TRBJ2-5|TRBV6-2/TRBV6-3|TRBD2
TGTGCCAGCAGCCCATCCGGCCCCGGGACTAGCGGGAAGGGAGAGACCCAGTACTTC
CASSPSGPGTSGKGETQYF
>-|TRBJ1-5|TRBV6-2/TRBV6-3|TRBD1
TGTGCCAGCAGTTCCTTGACAGGGGGAGAGCCCCAGCATTTT
CASSSLTGGEPQHF
>many|TRBJ2-1|TRBV6-5|TRBD1
TGTGCCAGCAGGTCGACGGGACAGGGAACTAATGAGCAGTTCTTC
CASRSTGQGTNEQFF
>many|TRBJ2-1|TRBV4-1|-
TGCGCCAGCAGCCAAGTCGGGGGGCCCAGTGAGCAGTTCTTC
CASSQVGGPSEQFF
>-|TRBJ2-6|TRBV29-1|-
TGCAGCGTTGACCACCCTGGGGCCAACGTCCGGACTTTC
CSVDHPGANVRTF
>many|TRBJ2-1|TRBV4-2|TRBD2
TGTGCCAGCAGCCAAGGTCGACTAGCGGGCCCTGATGAGCAGTTCTTC
CASSQGRLAGPDEQFF
>few|TRBJ2-5|TRBV5-1|TRBD1
TGCGCCAGCAGCTCCGGGACAGGGGGCTACCAAGAGACTCAGTACTTC
CASSSGTGGYQETQYF
>many|TRBJ2-3|TRBV9|TRBD1
TGTGCCAGCAGCGTCCAGGACAGGGCTCTCACAGATACGCAGTATTTT
CASSVQDRALTDTQYF
>few|TRBJ1-5|TRBV20-1|-
TGCAGTGCTAATCGGGCAGGGACCAATCAGCCCCAGCATTTT
CSANRAGTNQPQHF
>-|TRBJ2-2|TRBV29-1|-
TGCAGCGTTGACGCCCCCACCGGGGAGCTGTTTTTT
CSVDAPTGELFF
>few|TRBJ1-5|TRBV6-1|-
TGTGCCAGCAGTGTAAGGGGGGGAACACAGCCCCAGCATTTT
CASSVRGGTQPQHF
>many|TRBJ2-6|TRBV5-5|TRBD1
TGTGCCAGCAGCCTGGAGACACCGGGACAGTTCCTTGGGGCCAACGTCCTGACTTTC
CASSLETPGQFLGANVLTF
>many|TRBJ2-7|TRBV7-2|-
TGTGCCAGCAGCTTAGGGGGGACCCTGGGGAGTTACGAGCAGTACTTC
CASSLGGTLGSYEQYF
>-|TRBJ2-1|TRBV5-1|-
TGCGCCAGCAGCTTGGCCTTTGGGAGTGGCTACAATGAGCAGTTCTTC
CASSLAFGSGYNEQFF
>many|TRBJ2-7|TRBV6-2/TRBV6-3|TRBD1
TGTGCCAGCAGTGGGACAGGGGGCTCTGCTTTTACCTACGAGCAGTACTTC
CASSGTGGSAFTYEQYF
>many|TRBJ1-2|TRBV12-3/TRBV12-4|-
TGTGCCAGCAGCGGGCCGACTGAAAGCTACACCTTC
CASSGPTESYTF
>once|TRBJ2-7|TRBV20-1|-
TGCAGTGCTAGAGGTCGGGCAGGGTACACCTACGAGCAGTACTTC
CSARGRAGYTYEQYF
>few|TRBJ1-5|TRBV3-1|-
TGTGCCAGCAGCCAAGGGTGGCCCGGTCAGCCCCAGCATTTT
CASSQGWPGQPQHF
>many|TRBJ2-1|TRBV6-2/TRBV6-3|TRBD2
TGTGCCAGCAGAGAATCGGGGGGAATCGATGAGCAGTTCTTC
CASRESGGIDEQFF
>-|TRBJ1-1|TRBV29-1|-
TGCAGCGCCCGAGCGGGCCAAGAAGCTTTCTTT
CSARAGQEAFF
>many|TRBJ1-2|TRBV10-3|-
TGTGCCATCAGTGAGTCGGGGGAACACTATGGCTACACCTTC
CAISESGEHYGYTF
>once|TRBJ2-1|TRBV6-1|-
TGTGCCAGCAGTGACTACAGCTACTACTCCTACAATGAGCAGTTCTTC
CASSDYSYYSYNEQFF
>-|TRBJ2-1|TRBV12-3/TRBV12-4|TRBD2
TGTGCCAGCAGTTTAGGTGCGGGGGGAGAGACCCAGTTCTTC
CASSLGAGGETQFF
>-|TRBJ2-5|TRBV3-1|TRBD1
TGTGCCAGCAGCCAAACCGGGACAGGGGGACGGGATGAGCAGTACTTC
CASSQTGTGGRDEQYF
>-|TRBJ2-1|TRBV6-2/TRBV6-3|TRBD2
TGTGCCAGCAGTTACTGGGCTAGCGGGAGTGATGACAATGAGCAGTTCTTC
CASSYWASGSDDNEQFF
>few|TRBJ2-5|TRBV9|-
TGTGCCAGCAGCCCCGGTGGGGAGATGGGGGAGACCCAGTACTTC
CASSPGGEMGETQYF
>many|TRBJ2-3|TRBV24-1|-
TGTGCCACCAGTGATTTTGTGTTGGGACAAAAAGATACGCAGTATTTT
CATSDFVLGQKDTQYF
>few|TRBJ2-3|TRBV3-1|TRBD2
TGTGCCAGCAGCCAACCCAGCGGGGGGGTAGCAGATACGCAGTATTTT
CASSQPSGGVADTQYF
>-|TRBJ1-2|TRBV27|-
TGTGCCAGCAGTTTCCACCAAGGGGTGGCCTATGGCTACACCTTC
CASSFHQGVAYGYTF
>many|TRBJ1-4|TRBV7-2|-
TGTGCCAGCAGCTTAGTGGTAGGGACTAATGAAAAACTGTTTTTT
CASSLVVGTNEKLFF
>many|TRBJ2-4|TRBV6-5|-
TGTGCCAGCAGTATAGACAAAGCGGACATTCAGTACTTC
CASSIDKADIQYF